The 27 T cell receptor beta chains below come from one sample, sequenced in a study of regulatory T cells in long-lasting Graves disease. For TCR beta, libraries came from iRepertoire HTBI primers and Arm-PCR of CDR3 regions. In TCRdb, the multiplex PCR reads were re-called with MiXCR into one record per CDR3 protein. Of 310,000 or so distinct CDR3 sequences listed, 15% to 20% are singletons. Time point described: persistent/refractory GD, antithyroid drugs over 5 years with positive TRAb. Extracted RNA from PBMCs served as the source of the TCR library. Sample: peripheral blood mononuclear cells (PBMCs), taken when the disease was refractory, from a patient treated with antithyroid drugs. The origin of the receptors is a female donor with Graves disease.

The rearrangement joins TRBV20-1 to TRBJ2-7; tentative D call: TRBD2 (6 bases). Trimming took off 6 bases at V and 4 bases at J, with 19 bases between the two ends. CDR3 length: 14 amino acids. The germline V gene has CDR1 DFQATT and CDR2 SNEGSKA (reference sequence). CDR3 in DNA: TGCAGTGCCATGACTGGCGGGGTAATATACGAGCAGTACTTC. Amino acid sequence: CSAMTGGVIYEQYF.

The rearrangement joins TRBV6-2 or TRBV6-3 to TRBJ2-4, with D hard to call. The V end was cut by 2 bases, the J end by 0 bases, with 20 bases between. CDR3 length equals 19 residues. Germline-derived CDR1 and CDR2 are MNHEY and SVGEGT. The DNA of the CDR3 is TGTGCCAGCAGTTACAGTAGCCCCATTAAGAAACTAGCCAAAAACATTCAGTACTTC. Translation: CASSYSSPIKKLAKNIQYF.

This clonotype was detected a few times. The genes are TRBV6-5 and TRBJ2-7; 7 bases map to TRBD2. The CDR3 extends over 14 amino acids. V was clipped by 0 bases and J by 5 bases; unmatched bases: 4. Germline CDR1 is MNHEY and CDR2 is SVGAGI. The DNA of the CDR3 is TGTGCCAGCAGTTACTCGGGCCGGGGGGACGAGCAGTACTTC. It specifies CASSYSGRGDEQYF.

The table lists this clonotype with a few counts. V gene TRBV7-9 combines with J gene TRBJ1-1; 9 bases line up with TRBD1. CDR3 length equals 15 residues. Germline V CDR1 and CDR2: SEHNR, FQNEAQ (reference sequence). V was clipped by 5 bases and J by 1 base; unmatched bases: 5. CDR3 protein: CASSVWDRENTEAFF. The DNA for the CDR3 is TGTGCCAGCAGCGTTTGGGACAGGGAGAACACTGAAGCTTTCTTT. Combining the CDR3 with reference TRBV7-9 and TRBJ1-1 gives the whole variable domain DTGVSQNPRHKITKRGQNVTFRCDPISEHNRLYWYRQTLGQGPEFLTYFQNEAQLEKSRLLSDRFSAERPKGSFSTLEIQRTEQGDSAMYLCASSVWDRENTEAFFGQGTRLTVV.

The chain couples TRBV18 to TRBJ1-5; perhaps TRBD1 as D (6 bases). CDR3 length: 15 residues. The V end lost 6 bases, the J end lost 2 bases, and 14 bases lay between the germline ends. Per the germline V gene, CDR1 is KGHSH and CDR2 is LQKENI. CDR3 DNA: TGTGCCAGCTCGCGGTCCAGGGGAGGCAATCAGCCCCAGCATTTT. Its translation: CASSRSRGGNQPQHF.

This clonotype was found many times. The chain employs TRBV28 and TRBJ1-1; D uncertain. This CDR3 contains 14 residues. Germline V gene data show CDR1 as MDHEN and CDR2 as SYDVKM. Trimming left V 10 bases short and J 1 base short, with 16 bases between. DNA of the CDR3: TGTGCCATCACGGGCCCCCTCAGGAACACTGAAGCTTTCTTT. Amino acid sequence: CAITGPLRNTEAFF.

The rearrangement joins TRBV7-6 to TRBJ2-1; D gene ambiguous. Per the germline V gene, CDR1 is SGHVS and CDR2 is FNYEAQ. This CDR3 spans 16 amino acids. Trimming cost V 2 bases and J 0 bases, with 11 bases left between them. The CDR3 loop reads CASSLFFESSYNEQFF. The CDR3 coding sequence is TGTGCCAGCAGCTTATTCTTCGAGAGCTCCTACAATGAGCAGTTCTTC.

This clonotype came up many times. Sequence at one end of the junction differs from germline and may be a read error. This chain uses TRBV12-3 or TRBV12-4 with TRBJ1-2, with 7 bases identical to TRBD1. The CDR3 covers 14 residues. CDR3 sequence (DNA): TGTGCGAGCACGGGGACAGTAGGGATCTATGGCTACACCTTC. Translated, it gives CASTGTVGIYGYTF.

This chain uses TRBV5-1 with TRBJ2-3; D possibly corresponds to TRBD1 (6 bases). V was cut by 0 bases and J by 4 bases, with 9 bases left in between. Germline assignment: CDR1 SGHRS and CDR2 YFSETQ. This CDR3 is 14 amino acids long. The CDR3 loop is CASSLGTASDTQYF. CDR3 DNA: TGCGCCAGCAGCTTGGGGACAGCCTCAGATACGCAGTATTTT. The whole variable domain, filled in from reference TRBV5-1 and TRBJ2-3, reads KAGVTQTPRYLIKTRGQQVTLSCSPISGHRSVSWYQQTPGQGLQFLFEYFSETQRNKGNFPGRFSGRQFSNSRSEMNVSTLELGDSALYLCASSLGTASDTQYFGPGTRLTVL.

The chain employs TRBV5-5 and TRBJ2-7; D may be TRBD2 (7 bases). The V gene's germline CDR1 is SGHKS and CDR2 YYEKEE (reference sequence). This CDR3 has 14 residues. Trimming shortened V by 5 bases and J by 6 bases, and 18 bases separated the two germline ends. CDR3 nucleotide sequence: TGTGCCAGCAGAACGGGGGGCAGGGATGGCGAGCAGTACTTC. Translation: CASRTGGRDGEQYF.

This chain joins TRBV7-9 and TRBJ2-7; D might be TRBD2 (6 bases). CDR3 length equals 16 residues. V was trimmed by 2 bases and J by 4 bases, leaving 18 bases between them. From germline, CDR1 is SEHNR and CDR2 FQNEAQ (reference sequence). In nucleotides, the CDR3 is TGTGCCAGCAGCTTAACCCATGGCGGGGTATCTTACGAGCAGTACTTC. It yields the protein CASSLTHGGVSYEQYF.

The sample holds many counts of this clonotype. This sequence joins TRBV7-2 and TRBJ2-7; a possible D gene is TRBD2 (6 bases). From germline, CDR1 is SGHTA and CDR2 FQGNSA. The CDR3 covers 15 residues. Deletions cut 1 base from V and 1 base from J, with 11 bases between. The CDR3 loop is CASSLGAGLSYEQYF. Here the CDR3 DNA reads TGTGCCAGCAGCTTAGGTGCGGGATTATCCTACGAGCAGTACTTC.

V is TRBV12-3 or TRBV12-4 and J is TRBJ1-1; 9 bases match TRBD1. V shed 5 bases, J shed 11 bases, and the junction held 9 bases outside the gene matches. The CDR3 has 13 residues. DNA of the CDR3: TGTGCCAGCAGTAAACGGACAGGGGTTTCGGCTTTCTTT. Translated: CASSKRTGVSAFF.

This clonotype has a count of ten or more. CDR3 DNA: TGTGCCAGCTCACCACGGACAGGGGAAGAGACCCAGTACTTC. Its translation is CASSPRTGEETQYF. The V call is TRBV18, the J call TRBJ2-5; the match to TRBD1 covers 9 bases. Germline CDR1 KGHSH, CDR2 LQKENI. This CDR3 spans 14 amino acids. V gave up 1 base and J gave up 3 bases; unmatched junction bases: 0.

This clonotype came up many times. This rearrangement joins TRBV6-2 or TRBV6-3 to TRBJ1-2, with 8 bases fitting TRBD1. Per germline, CDR1 MNHEY and CDR2 SVGEGT. This CDR3 region has 15 residues. V dropped 6 bases and J dropped 3; count of bases not matched to a gene: 9. The CDR3 DNA reads TGTGCCAGCAGAGAAGGACAGGGTTTATACTATGGCTACACCTTC. This codes for CASREGQGLYYGYTF.

This clonotype showed up just a few times. The chain's CDR3 is CASSPTGQGGGGYTF. CDR3 nucleotide sequence: TGTGCCAGCAGCCCAACAGGGCAGGGAGGGGGTGGCTACACCTTC. The chain recombines TRBV7-9 with TRBJ1-2; D might be TRBD1 (6 bases). The length of the CDR3 is 15 residues. V lost 5 bases and J lost 7, with 20 bases in between. Germline assignment: CDR1 SEHNR and CDR2 FQNEAQ (reference sequence).

This clonotype has ten or more counts. CDR3 loop: CASSYSTGGNYGYTF. The CDR3 bases are TGTGCCAGCAGTTACTCTACAGGGGGCAACTATGGCTACACCTTC. The chain joins TRBV6-5 to TRBJ1-2, with 9 bases identical to TRBD1. From germline, CDR1 is MNHEY and CDR2 SVGAGI. This CDR3 has 15 residues. With 0 bases clipped from V and 2 bases from J, the junction kept 1 base outside the gene matches.

This clonotype has a count of ten or more. This chain uses TRBV7-2 with TRBJ1-5; maybe TRBD1 (5 bases). The germline gives CDR1 SGHTA, CDR2 FQGNSA. The CDR3 length is 15 residues. Trimming took off 3 bases at V and 2 bases at J, with 11 bases between the two ends. CDR3 amino acids: CASSFQGAGNQPQHF. The CDR3 DNA reads TGTGCCAGCAGCTTTCAGGGAGCGGGCAATCAGCCCCAGCATTTT.

This clonotype was seen at least ten times. In nucleotides, the CDR3 is TGTGCCAGCAGCCAAGAGGGGCACAAGGGAGAGACCCAGTACTTC. It specifies CASSQEGHKGETQYF. This chain links TRBV3-1 with TRBJ2-5; D possibly corresponds to TRBD1 (5 bases). Trimming removed 0 bases at V and 4 bases at J, with 12 bases between. Looked up from germline, CDR1 is LGHDT and CDR2 is YNNKEL (reference sequence). There are 15 residues in the CDR3.

The gene calls are TRBV19 and TRBJ1-5; D unclear. CDR3 length: 14 residues. Germline V gene sequence: CDR1 LNHDA, CDR2 SQIVND (reference sequence). Trimming left V 3 bases short and J 7 bases short, with 13 bases between. In DNA form, the CDR3 reads TGTGCCAGTAGTATCCAACGAGGGAAGCAGCCCCAGCATTTT. It encodes CASSIQRGKQPQHF.

The chain links TRBV19 to TRBJ2-7, with 8 bases fitting TRBD1. The trim removed 3 bases at V and 1 base at J, leaving 2 bases unmatched. This CDR3 is built from 14 residues. The V gene's germline CDR1 is LNHDA and CDR2 SQIVND (reference sequence). This CDR3 is CASSMTGASYEQYF. The CDR3 coding sequence is TGTGCCAGTAGTATGACAGGGGCGTCCTACGAGCAGTACTTC.

The rearrangement joins TRBV7-9 to TRBJ1-1; the D gene is possibly TRBD1 (5 bases). Trimming left V 5 bases short and J 3 bases short, with 13 bases between. Germline V gene lookup returns CDR1 SEHNR and CDR2 FQNEAQ (reference sequence). This CDR3 contains 14 residues. In DNA, the CDR3 is TGTGCCAGCAGCCCCCGGGGAGGGGACACTGAAGCTTTCTTT. Translating gives CASSPRGGDTEAFF.

This clonotype was found many times. The genes are TRBV12-3 or TRBV12-4 and TRBJ1-1, with TRBD1 identical over 8 bases. CDR3 size: 15 residues. After removal of 5 bases from V and 3 bases from J, the junction contained 8 bases not matched to a gene. CDR3 sequence: CASSTRQGKDTEAFF. CDR3 sequence (DNA): TGTGCCAGCAGTACCCGACAGGGGAAGGACACTGAAGCTTTCTTT.

The gene calls are TRBV27 and TRBJ2-2; 13 bases align to TRBD2. After removal of 5 bases from V and 2 bases from J, the junction contained 2 bases not matched to a gene. CDR3 length equals 16 residues. Germline lookup yields CDR1 MNHEY and CDR2 SMNVEV (reference sequence). CDR3 in DNA: TGTGCCAGCAGTGGACTAGCGGGAGTTAACACCGGGGAGCTGTTTTTT. Translation gives CASSGLAGVNTGELFF.

This chain joins TRBV12-3 or TRBV12-4 and TRBJ2-1; D gene uncertain. The CDR3 is 14 amino acids. Trimming pared 4 bases from V and 8 bases from J, leaving 15 bases between. In DNA, the CDR3 is TGTGCCAGCAGTTACCAGAGGCTACCACATGAGCAGTTCTTC. This codes for CASSYQRLPHEQFF.

In its sample, this clonotype was seen a few times. A much larger clone lies one base from this, so it may be a read error. The chain carries TRBV2 and TRBJ2-5; unclear D gene. V was pared by 6 bases and J by 0 bases, with 11 bases between. CDR1 SNHLY and CDR2 FYNNEI come from the germline V gene. The CDR3 runs to 14 residues. The CDR3, as DNA: TGTGCCAGCAGCGCGGCAGAGTACCAAGAGACCCAGTACTTC. Residues: CASSAAEYQETQYF.

This clonotype showed up many times. The chain couples TRBV7-2 to TRBJ2-5; D is ambiguous. Germline V gene sequence: CDR1 SGHTA, CDR2 FQGNSA. V lost 1 base, J lost 2 bases, and 14 bases lay in between. This CDR3 comprises 16 residues. The CDR3 nucleotides read TGTGCCAGCAGCTTAGACAGTCGGCTCCCACAAGAGACCCAGTACTTC. Protein: CASSLDSRLPQETQYF.